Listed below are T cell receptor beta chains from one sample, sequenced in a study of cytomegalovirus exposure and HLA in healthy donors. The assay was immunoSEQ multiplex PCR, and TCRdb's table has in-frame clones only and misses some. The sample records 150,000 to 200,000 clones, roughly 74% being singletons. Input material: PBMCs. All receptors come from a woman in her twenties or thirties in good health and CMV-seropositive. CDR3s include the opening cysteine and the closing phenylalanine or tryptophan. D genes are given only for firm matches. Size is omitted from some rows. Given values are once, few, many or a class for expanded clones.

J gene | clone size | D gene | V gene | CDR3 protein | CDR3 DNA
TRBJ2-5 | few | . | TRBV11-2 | CASSLVVQEETQYF | TGTGCCAGCAGCTTAGTTGTACAGGAAGAGACCCAGTACTTC
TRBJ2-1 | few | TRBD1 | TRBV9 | CASSVVTGSAYNEQFF | TGTGCCAGCAGCGTAGTGACAGGGTCGGCCTACAATGAGCAGTTCTTC
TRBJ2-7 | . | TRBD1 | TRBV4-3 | CASSQGGGTGDYEQYF | TGCGCCAGCAGCCAAGGAGGGGGGACAGGGGACTACGAGCAGTACTTC
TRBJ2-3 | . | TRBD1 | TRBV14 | CASSQRQGRGTDTQYF | TGTGCCAGCAGCCAGAGACAGGGAAGGGGCACAGATACGCAGTATTTT
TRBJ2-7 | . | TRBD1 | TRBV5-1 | CASSLGTGETYEQYF | TGCGCCAGCAGCTTGGGGACAGGGGAAACCTACGAGCAGTACTTC
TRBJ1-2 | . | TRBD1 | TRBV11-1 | CASSPGGQGGYTF | TGTGCCAGCAGCCCCGGGGGACAGGGTGGCTACACCTTC
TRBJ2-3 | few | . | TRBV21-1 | CASSKRNGSGSTDTQYF | TGTGCCAGCAGCAAGCGGAACGGCAGCGGGAGCACAGATACGCAGTATTTT
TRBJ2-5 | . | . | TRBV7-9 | CASSPIRETQYF | TGTGCCAGCAGCCCGATACGGGAGACCCAGTACTTC
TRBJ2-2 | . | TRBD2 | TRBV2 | CASTPVSGGTGELFF | TGTGCCAGCACGCCCGTAAGCGGGGGGACCGGGGAGCTGTTTTTT
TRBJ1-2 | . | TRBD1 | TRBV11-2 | CASRPIRTGRGGYTF | TGTGCCAGCAGACCGATAAGGACAGGGCGTGGTGGCTACACCTTC
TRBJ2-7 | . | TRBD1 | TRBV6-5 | CASKSDRGNYEQYF | TGTGCCAGCAAATCAGACAGGGGCAACTACGAGCAGTACTTC
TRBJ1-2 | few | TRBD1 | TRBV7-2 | CASSLETGVAPQYGYTF | TGTGCCAGCAGCTTAGAGACAGGGGTAGCCCCCCAGTATGGCTACACCTTC
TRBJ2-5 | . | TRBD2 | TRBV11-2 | CASSLKTSGRHYF | TGTGCCAGCAGCTTAAAAACTAGCGGGAGGCACTACTTC
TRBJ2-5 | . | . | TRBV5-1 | CASSLEETQYF | TGCGCCAGCAGCCTAGAAGAGACCCAGTACTTC
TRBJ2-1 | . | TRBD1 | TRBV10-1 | CASSGAGTGVNEQFF | TGCGCCAGCAGTGGGGCAGGGACAGGGGTCAATGAGCAGTTCTTC
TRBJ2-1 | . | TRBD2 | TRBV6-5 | CASSYMRGTYNEQFF | TGTGCCAGCAGTTATATGCGGGGGACCTACAATGAGCAGTTCTTC
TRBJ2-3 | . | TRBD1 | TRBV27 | CAVWDRVVDTQYF | TGTGCCGTCTGGGACAGGGTAGTCGATACGCAGTATTTT
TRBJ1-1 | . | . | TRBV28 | CASKQGRNTEAFF | TGTGCCAGCAAGCAGGGAAGGAACACTGAAGCTTTCTTT
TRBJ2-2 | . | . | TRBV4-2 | CASSQDNQVWAGGELFF | TGTGCCAGCAGCCAAGATAATCAGGTGTGGGCGGGCGGGGAGCTGTTTTTT
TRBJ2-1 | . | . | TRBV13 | CASSSRLIYNEQFF | TGTGCCAGCAGCTCCCGACTAATATACAATGAGCAGTTCTTC
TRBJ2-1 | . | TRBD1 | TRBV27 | CASSLRGPYNEQFF | TGTGCCAGCAGTTTAAGGGGGCCCTACAATGAGCAGTTCTTC
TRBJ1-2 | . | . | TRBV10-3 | CAISGLYGYTF | TGTGCCATCAGCGGACTCTATGGCTACACCTTC
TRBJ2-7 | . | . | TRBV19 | CASAPGQRTYEQYF | TGTGCCAGCGCACCCGGCCAGAGGACCTACGAGCAGTACTTC
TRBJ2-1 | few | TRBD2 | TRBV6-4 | CASSPRAGEVGEQFF | TGTGCCAGCAGCCCTAGGGCGGGAGAAGTTGGAGAGCAGTTCTTC
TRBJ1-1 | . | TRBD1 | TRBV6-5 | CASSRGGQGFFFF | TGTGCCAGCAGCAGAGGGGGACAGGGTTTTTTTTTCTTT
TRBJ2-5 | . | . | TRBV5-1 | CASSSRFGETQYF | TGCGCCAGCAGCTCCAGGTTTGGGGAGACCCAGTACTTC
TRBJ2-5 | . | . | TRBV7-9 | CASMGPPYETQYF | TGTGCCAGCATGGGGCCTCCATACGAGACCCAGTACTTC
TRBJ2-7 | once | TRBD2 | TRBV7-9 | CASSLVLAGAGRDYEQYF | TGTGCCAGCAGCTTAGTACTGGCGGGAGCCGGTAGGGACTACGAGCAGTACTTC
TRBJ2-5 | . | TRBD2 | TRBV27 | CASSESSGRYQETQYF | TGTGCCAGCAGTGAATCTAGCGGGAGGTACCAAGAGACCCAGTACTTC
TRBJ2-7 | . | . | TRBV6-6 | CASSGDSFYEQYF | TGTGCCAGCTCCGGAGACAGCTTCTACGAGCAGTACTTC
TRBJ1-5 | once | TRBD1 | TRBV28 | CASIRDRVSNQPQHF | TGTGCCAGCATAAGGGACAGGGTTAGCAATCAGCCCCAGCATTTT
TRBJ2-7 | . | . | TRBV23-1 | CASSHTGGQGDSYEQYF | TGCGCCAGCAGTCATACGGGAGGGCAGGGGGACTCCTACGAGCAGTACTTC
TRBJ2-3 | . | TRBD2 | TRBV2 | CASSQGGGDTQYF | TGTGCCAGCAGCCAGGGCGGGGGAGATACGCAGTATTTT
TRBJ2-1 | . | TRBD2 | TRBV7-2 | CASSSTASGGYNEQFF | TGTGCCAGCAGCTCGACGGCTAGCGGGGGATACAATGAGCAGTTCTTC
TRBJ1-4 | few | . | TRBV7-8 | CASSLRTPGREKLFF | TGTGCCAGCAGCCTCCGGACACCTGGACGGGAAAAACTGTTTTTT
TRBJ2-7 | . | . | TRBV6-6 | CASSQNMGGSRQYF | TGTGCCAGCAGCCAAAATATGGGGGGTTCCCGGCAGTACTTC
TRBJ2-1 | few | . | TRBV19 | CASSIRFEVLVGSYNEQFF | TGTGCCAGTAGTATAAGATTTGAGGTCCTCGTGGGCTCCTACAATGAGCAGTTCTTC
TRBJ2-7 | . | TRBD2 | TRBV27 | CASSLLSGKWDEQYF | TGTGCCAGCAGTCTTCTTAGCGGGAAGTGGGACGAGCAGTACTTC